This passage covers 5 T cell receptor beta chains from one sample sequenced in a study of control samples from healthy donors and cancer patients. TCRdb's table, derived via immunoSEQ multiplex PCR, lists solely in-frame clones and lacks some. Of under 200,000 clones in the sample, approximately 94% were seen once. Sequencing input: PBMCs. These receptors all come from a man aged 60 to 69 with colorectal cancer.

This clone was detected once. The chain has TRBV6-1 and TRBJ2-6; D remains ambiguous. With 1 base removed from V and 0 bases from J, the gap between germline ends came to 10 bases. From germline, CDR1 is MNHNS and CDR2 SASEGT. This CDR3 has 17 amino acids. The CDR3 region is CASSEGLASSGANVLTF. In DNA, the CDR3 is TGTGCCAGCAGTGAAGGATTGGCGAGCTCTGGGGCCAACGTCCTGACTTTC.

The V gene is TRBV24-1, the J gene TRBJ1-2; D uncertain. The CDR3 spans 13 residues. The germline V and J ends were trimmed by 2 bases and 8 bases, with 11 bases remaining between them. Per germline, CDR1 KGHDR and CDR2 SFDVKD. The CDR3 loop is CATSDSGIGGYTF. The CDR3 DNA sequence: TGTGCCACCAGTGATTCGGGTATCGGGGGCTACACCTTC.

The gene calls are TRBV7-7 and TRBJ2-7, with D perhaps matching TRBD2 (7 bases). Germline lookup yields CDR1 SSHAT and CDR2 FNYEAQ (reference sequence). The germline V and J ends were trimmed by 2 bases and 7 bases, with 15 bases remaining between them. The CDR3 is 14 amino acids. CDR3 residues: CASSLKQGGEEQYF. The CDR3 DNA follows: TGTGCCAGCAGCTTAAAACAGGGAGGGGAGGAGCAGTACTTC. The whole variable domain, filled in from reference TRBV7-7 and TRBJ2-7, reads GAGVSQSPRYKVTKRGQDVTLRCDPISSHATLYWYQQALGQGPEFLTYFNYEAQPDKSGLPSDRFSAERPEGSISTLTIQRTEQRDSAMYRCASSLKQGGEEQYFGPGTRLTVT.

This chain connects TRBV5-1 to TRBJ1-1; D gene unclear. CDR1 SGHRS and CDR2 YFSETQ come from the germline V gene. V lost 4 bases and J 1 base, leaving 14 bases between the germline ends. This CDR3 is built from 15 residues. The CDR3 coding sequence is TGCGCCAGCAGCCCCGCCCCGACGGGGAACACTGAAGCTTTCTTT. It specifies CASSPAPTGNTEAFF.

V and J are TRBV2 and TRBJ2-2; maybe TRBD1 (5 bases). V gave up 6 bases and J gave up 6 bases, with 11 bases separating them. The length of the CDR3 is 13 residues. From germline, CDR1 is SNHLY and CDR2 FYNNEI. The CDR3 bases are TGTGCCAGCAGCGTAGGACAACCCGGGGAGCTGTTTTTT. Its translation: CASSVGQPGELFF. Filled out from reference TRBV2 and TRBJ2-2, the complete variable domain reads EPEVTQTPSHQVTQMGQEVILRCVPISNHLYFYWYRQILGQKVEFLVSFYNNEISEKSEIFDDQFSVERPDGSNFTLKIRSTKLEDSAMYFCASSVGQPGELFFGEGSRLTVL.